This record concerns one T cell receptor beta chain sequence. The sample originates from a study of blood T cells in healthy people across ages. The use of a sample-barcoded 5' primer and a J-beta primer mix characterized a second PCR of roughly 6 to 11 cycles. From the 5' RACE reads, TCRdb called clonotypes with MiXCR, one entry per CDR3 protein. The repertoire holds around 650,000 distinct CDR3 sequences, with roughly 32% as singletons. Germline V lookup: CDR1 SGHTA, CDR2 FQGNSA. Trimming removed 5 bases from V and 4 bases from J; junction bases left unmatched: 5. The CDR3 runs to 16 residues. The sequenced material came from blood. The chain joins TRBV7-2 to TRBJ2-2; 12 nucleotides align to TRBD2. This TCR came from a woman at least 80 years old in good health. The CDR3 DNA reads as TGTGCCAGCAGCCCCACACTAGCGGGGGGCACCGGGGAGCTGTTTTTT. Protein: CASSPTLAGGTGELFF.